This T cell receptor (beta chain) was identified during a study of blood T cell repertoires in COVID-19. This clone showed up just a few times. The junction departs from the called germline gene at one end, perhaps through a read error. The same CDR3 arises from other DNA sequences in this sample as well. Germline assignment: CDR1 SNHLY and CDR2 FYNNEI. The length of the CDR3 is 17 residues. This table comes from immunoSEQ multiplex PCR, and its TCRdb copy is limited to in-frame clones, with some not included. Here the sample spans around 80,000 clones, more than 80% being singletons. The V and J genes are TRBV2 and TRBJ2-2; 8 positions match TRBD2. The clonotype originates from an elderly woman with active or convalescent COVID-19. Sequenced material: peripheral blood. Here the CDR3 reads CAPPRAGGGGDTGELFF. The CDR3 DNA is TGCGCCCCCCCCCGGGCCGGGGGGGGAGGGGACACCGGGGAGCTGTTTTTT.